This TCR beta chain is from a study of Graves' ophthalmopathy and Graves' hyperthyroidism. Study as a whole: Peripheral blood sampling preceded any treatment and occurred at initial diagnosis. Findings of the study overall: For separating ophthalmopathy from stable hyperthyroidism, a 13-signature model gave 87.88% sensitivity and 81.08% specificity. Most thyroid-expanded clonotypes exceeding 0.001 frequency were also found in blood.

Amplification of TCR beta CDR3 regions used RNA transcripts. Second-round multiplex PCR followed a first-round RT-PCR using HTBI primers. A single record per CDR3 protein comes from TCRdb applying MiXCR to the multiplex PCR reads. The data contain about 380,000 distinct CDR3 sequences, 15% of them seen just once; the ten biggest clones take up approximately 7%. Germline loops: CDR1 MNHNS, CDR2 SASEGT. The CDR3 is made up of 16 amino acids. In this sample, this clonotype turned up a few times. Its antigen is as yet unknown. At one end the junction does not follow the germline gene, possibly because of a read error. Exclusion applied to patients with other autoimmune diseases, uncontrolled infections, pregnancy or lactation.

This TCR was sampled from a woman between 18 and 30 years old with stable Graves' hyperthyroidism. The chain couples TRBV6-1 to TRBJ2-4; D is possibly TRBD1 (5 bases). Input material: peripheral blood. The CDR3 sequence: CASSEARALAKNIKYF. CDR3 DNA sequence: TGTGCCAGCAGTGAGGCCAGGGCCTTAGCCAAAAACATTAAGTACTTC.